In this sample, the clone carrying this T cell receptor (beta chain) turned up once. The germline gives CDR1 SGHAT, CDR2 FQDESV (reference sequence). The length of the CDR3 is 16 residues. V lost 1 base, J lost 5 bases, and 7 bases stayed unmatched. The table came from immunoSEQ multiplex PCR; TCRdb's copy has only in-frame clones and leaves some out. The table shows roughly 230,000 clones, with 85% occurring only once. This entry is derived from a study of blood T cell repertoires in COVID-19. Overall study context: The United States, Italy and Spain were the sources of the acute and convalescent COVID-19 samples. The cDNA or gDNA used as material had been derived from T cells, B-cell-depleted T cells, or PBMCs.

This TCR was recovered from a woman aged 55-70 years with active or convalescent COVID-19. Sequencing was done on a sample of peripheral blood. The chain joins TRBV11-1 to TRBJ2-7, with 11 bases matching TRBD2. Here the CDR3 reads CASSLGGRGLADEQYF. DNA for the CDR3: TGTGCCAGCAGCTTAGGGGGTCGGGGACTAGCGGACGAGCAGTACTTC. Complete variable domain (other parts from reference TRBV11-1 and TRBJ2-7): EAEVAQSPRYKITEKSQAVAFWCDPISGHATLYWYRQILGQGPELLVQFQDESVVDDSQLPKDRFSAERLKGVDSTLKIQPAELGDSAMYLCASSLGGRGLADEQYFGPGTRLTVT.